Listed below are T cell receptor beta chains from one sample, sequenced in a study of a mutant IDH1 vaccine in newly diagnosed glioma. Generated by immunoSEQ multiplex PCR, the TCRdb table keeps only in-frame clones and is missing some. The sample holds fewer than 30,000 clones; around 80% are singletons and the top ten take roughly 8.2%. These receptors lack a known antigen. Sequenced material: PBMCs, taken from a glioma patient whose treatment included an IDH1 peptide vaccine. These receptors were obtained from a woman between 18 and 30 years old with glioma. Both conserved end residues are part of each CDR3. D genes are given only for firm matches. A clone size is listed for some rows: how often the clone was seen (once, few, many), or a class if it is expanded.

v_call: TRBV7-2
clone_size: NA
d_call: TRBD2
j_call: TRBJ2-7
cdr3_nt: TGTGCCAGCAGCCCCGAGGGGGGACTAGCGGGAGCGGTTAGGTACTTC
cdr3_aa: CASSPEGGLAGAVRYF

v_call: TRBV7-9
clone_size: few
d_call: NA
j_call: TRBJ1-1
cdr3_nt: TGTGCCAGCAGCGAAAGATTAGGACAGCGAGCTTTCTTT
cdr3_aa: CASSERLGQRAFF

v_call: TRBV30
clone_size: NA
d_call: TRBD2
j_call: TRBJ2-1
cdr3_nt: TGTGCCTGGAGTCCCATTGGAAGCGGGAAGAACAATGAGCAGTTCTTC
cdr3_aa: CAWSPIGSGKNNEQFF

v_call: TRBV2
clone_size: NA
d_call: TRBD2
j_call: TRBJ2-5
cdr3_nt: TGTGCCAGCAGTACGCCCCTAGCGGAGAAAGAGACCCAGTACTTC
cdr3_aa: CASSTPLAEKETQYF

v_call: TRBV4-1
clone_size: NA
d_call: NA
j_call: TRBJ1-4
cdr3_nt: TGCGCCAGCAGCACGATCCAGGCCAGGGGCAATGAAAAACTGTTTTTT
cdr3_aa: CASSTIQARGNEKLFF

v_call: TRBV6-1
clone_size: once
d_call: NA
j_call: TRBJ1-1
cdr3_nt: TGTGCCAGCAGCGCAGGAACGAACACTGAAGCTTTCTTT
cdr3_aa: CASSAGTNTEAFF

v_call: TRBV5-6
clone_size: NA
d_call: NA
j_call: TRBJ2-1
cdr3_nt: TGTGCCAGCAGTCCGTTCGGGACGGGACCCAATGAGCAGTTCTTC
cdr3_aa: CASSPFGTGPNEQFF

v_call: TRBV6-6
clone_size: NA
d_call: NA
j_call: TRBJ2-7
cdr3_nt: TGTGCCAGCAGTTACGGCCAGGGCAGCTCCTACGAGCAGTACTTC
cdr3_aa: CASSYGQGSSYEQYF

v_call: TRBV5-4
clone_size: NA
d_call: NA
j_call: TRBJ1-2
cdr3_nt: TGTGCCAGCAGCTTGGTTAGCCCGGGAGGCTACACCTTC
cdr3_aa: CASSLVSPGGYTF

v_call: TRBV19
clone_size: few
d_call: TRBD1
j_call: TRBJ2-1
cdr3_nt: TGTGCCAGTACCCCCAAGACAGGGACCGGTGAGCAGTTCTTC
cdr3_aa: CASTPKTGTGEQFF

v_call: TRBV5-6
clone_size: few
d_call: NA
j_call: TRBJ1-1
cdr3_nt: TGTGCCAGCAGGCAGGGTTTCACTGAAGCTTTCTTT
cdr3_aa: CASRQGFTEAFF

v_call: TRBV20-1
clone_size: NA
d_call: NA
j_call: TRBJ2-7
cdr3_nt: TGCAGTGCTCCGGCCGGGTACGAGCAGTACTTC
cdr3_aa: CSAPAGYEQYF

v_call: TRBV18
clone_size: NA
d_call: NA
j_call: TRBJ1-3
cdr3_nt: TGTGCCAGCTCACCACTCAGGGGTTCAGATTCTGGAAACACCATATATTTT
cdr3_aa: CASSPLRGSDSGNTIYF

v_call: TRBV7-9
clone_size: NA
d_call: NA
j_call: TRBJ1-5
cdr3_nt: TGTGCCAGCAGCTTAGCGGCAGGGGCGGGCAATCAGCCCCAGCATTTT
cdr3_aa: CASSLAAGAGNQPQHF

v_call: TRBV7-2
clone_size: NA
d_call: TRBD2
j_call: TRBJ2-1
cdr3_nt: TGTGCCAGCAGCTTAGCTATTCTAGCGGGGGCCTACAATGAGCAGTTCTTC
cdr3_aa: CASSLAILAGAYNEQFF

v_call: TRBV2
clone_size: NA
d_call: TRBD1
j_call: TRBJ1-1
cdr3_nt: TGTGCCAGCAGTACAGGGGGCTTTTCGGAAGCTTTCTTT
cdr3_aa: CASSTGGFSEAFF

v_call: TRBV29-1
clone_size: few
d_call: NA
j_call: TRBJ1-5
cdr3_nt: TGCAGCGTGGGGTTGGGTGGGGGGAGGATGGATCAGCCCCAGCATTTT
cdr3_aa: CSVGLGGGRMDQPQHF

v_call: TRBV19
clone_size: NA
d_call: NA
j_call: TRBJ2-5
cdr3_nt: TGTGCCAGTAGTGGGGGTACGAGATCGGAGACCCAGTACTTC
cdr3_aa: CASSGGTRSETQYF

v_call: TRBV2
clone_size: NA
d_call: NA
j_call: TRBJ2-7
cdr3_nt: TGTGCCAGCAGTACTTCTCCCTCCAGAGGAACCTACGAGCAGTACTTC
cdr3_aa: CASSTSPSRGTYEQYF

v_call: TRBV5-6
clone_size: NA
d_call: NA
j_call: TRBJ2-5
cdr3_nt: TGTGCCAGCAGCTGGGGGCAAGAGACCCAGTACTTC
cdr3_aa: CASSWGQETQYF

v_call: TRBV6-5
clone_size: NA
d_call: NA
j_call: TRBJ1-2
cdr3_nt: TGTGCCAGCAGTTACTCGACCCATGGGGTATATGGCTACACCTTC
cdr3_aa: CASSYSTHGVYGYTF

v_call: TRBV5-6
clone_size: NA
d_call: NA
j_call: TRBJ2-7
cdr3_nt: TGTGCCAGCAGCTTTGGTGGCAGCTTTTACGAGCAGTACTTC
cdr3_aa: CASSFGGSFYEQYF

v_call: TRBV28
clone_size: NA
d_call: TRBD1
j_call: TRBJ1-5
cdr3_nt: TGTGCCAGCAGTCCAGACCGACAGGGGACAGGGCAGCCCCAGCATTTT
cdr3_aa: CASSPDRQGTGQPQHF

v_call: TRBV6-1
clone_size: NA
d_call: NA
j_call: TRBJ1-1
cdr3_nt: TGTGCCAGCAGGGAACGAGGGTTGTCAGAAGCTTTCTTT
cdr3_aa: CASRERGLSEAFF

v_call: TRBV11-3
clone_size: NA
d_call: NA
j_call: TRBJ2-7
cdr3_nt: TGTGCCAGCAGGTCCGGGACGTTCGAGGAGCAGTACTTC
cdr3_aa: CASRSGTFEEQYF

v_call: TRBV5-1
clone_size: NA
d_call: NA
j_call: TRBJ2-3
cdr3_nt: TGCGCCAGCAGTCCCTCGGCACAAAGCACAGATACGCAGTATTTT
cdr3_aa: CASSPSAQSTDTQYF

v_call: TRBV10-3
clone_size: few
d_call: NA
j_call: TRBJ1-2
cdr3_nt: TGTGCCATCAGGCAGGGCGGGGACGGCTACACCTTC
cdr3_aa: CAIRQGGDGYTF

v_call: TRBV4-1
clone_size: NA
d_call: TRBD1
j_call: TRBJ2-7
cdr3_nt: TGCGCCAGCAGCCTCGAAGAAACAGGGGTTAACTACGAGCAGTACTTC
cdr3_aa: CASSLEETGVNYEQYF

v_call: TRBV30
clone_size: NA
d_call: TRBD1
j_call: TRBJ2-1
cdr3_nt: TGTGCCTGGACCCCGGGACAGAGATTTTACAATGAGCAGTTCTTC
cdr3_aa: CAWTPGQRFYNEQFF

v_call: TRBV29-1
clone_size: NA
d_call: TRBD2
j_call: TRBJ2-7
cdr3_nt: TGCAGCGTTGAGAAACCGGGACTAGCGGAATACGAGCAGTACTTC
cdr3_aa: CSVEKPGLAEYEQYF

v_call: TRBV5-1
clone_size: NA
d_call: NA
j_call: TRBJ1-2
cdr3_nt: TGCGCCAGCAGCCTCGGGGACCTCAATGGCTACACCTTC
cdr3_aa: CASSLGDLNGYTF

v_call: TRBV29-1
clone_size: NA
d_call: NA
j_call: TRBJ1-1
cdr3_nt: TGCAGCGTTGACTCGTCGAACACTGAAGCTTTCTTT
cdr3_aa: CSVDSSNTEAFF

v_call: TRBV9
clone_size: NA
d_call: TRBD2
j_call: TRBJ2-1
cdr3_nt: TGTGCCAGCAGCGTCGTGATAGCGGGGGGGGATGAGCAGTTCTTC
cdr3_aa: CASSVVIAGGDEQFF

v_call: TRBV27
clone_size: NA
d_call: NA
j_call: TRBJ2-5
cdr3_nt: TGTGCCAGCGGACCACTAGGAACGCAACGAATAGAGACCCAGTACTTC
cdr3_aa: CASGPLGTQRIETQYF

v_call: TRBV9
clone_size: NA
d_call: NA
j_call: TRBJ2-7
cdr3_nt: TGTGCCAGCAGCGTAGAAAAGACTACCAGCTCCTACGAGCAGTACTTC
cdr3_aa: CASSVEKTTSSYEQYF

v_call: TRBV4-1
clone_size: NA
d_call: TRBD1
j_call: TRBJ2-1
cdr3_nt: TGCGCCAGCAGCCCTGGGACAGGGGGAAGGGATGAGCAGTTCTTC
cdr3_aa: CASSPGTGGRDEQFF

v_call: TRBV2
clone_size: NA
d_call: TRBD2
j_call: TRBJ2-1
cdr3_nt: TGTGCCAGCAGTGGGCCGGGACTAGCGGGGGACTACAATGAGCAGTTCTTC
cdr3_aa: CASSGPGLAGDYNEQFF

v_call: TRBV27
clone_size: medium-sized
d_call: NA
j_call: TRBJ1-1
cdr3_nt: TGTGCCAGCAGTTCTCGACTCTTTTCGGACACTGAAGCTTTCTTT
cdr3_aa: CASSSRLFSDTEAFF

v_call: TRBV19
clone_size: few
d_call: TRBD1
j_call: TRBJ1-1
cdr3_nt: TGTGCCAGTAGGACAGGGTCGGGGACTGAAGCTTTCTTT
cdr3_aa: CASRTGSGTEAFF

v_call: TRBV7-9
clone_size: NA
d_call: NA
j_call: TRBJ2-5
cdr3_nt: TGTGCCAGCAGTCGTGTAGGGTACCAAGAGACCCAGTACTTC
cdr3_aa: CASSRVGYQETQYF

v_call: TRBV7-2
clone_size: NA
d_call: NA
j_call: TRBJ1-5
cdr3_nt: TGTGCCAGCAGCTTAGAAGGGGGTCAGCCCCAGCATTTT
cdr3_aa: CASSLEGGQPQHF

v_call: TRBV7-2
clone_size: NA
d_call: TRBD1
j_call: TRBJ2-5
cdr3_nt: TGTGCCAGCAGCTCAGGACAGGTTCAAGAGACCCAGTACTTC
cdr3_aa: CASSSGQVQETQYF

v_call: TRBV18
clone_size: NA
d_call: NA
j_call: TRBJ1-2
cdr3_nt: TGTGCCAGCTCACTACAGGACACGAACTATGGCTACACCTTC
cdr3_aa: CASSLQDTNYGYTF

v_call: TRBV5-8
clone_size: once
d_call: NA
j_call: TRBJ1-3
cdr3_nt: TGTGCCAGCAGCTCAATGAGTGTGGACTCTGGAAACACCATATATTTT
cdr3_aa: CASSSMSVDSGNTIYF

v_call: TRBV4-2
clone_size: NA
d_call: NA
j_call: TRBJ2-7
cdr3_nt: TGTGCCAGCAGCCAAGATCTAGGGGTTCGCGAGCAGTACTTC
cdr3_aa: CASSQDLGVREQYF

v_call: TRBV4-3
clone_size: NA
d_call: TRBD1
j_call: TRBJ2-1
cdr3_nt: TGCGCCAGCAGCCAGAGGGACAGGGGGCTTGTGGCGGGTGAGCAGTTCTTC
cdr3_aa: CASSQRDRGLVAGEQFF

v_call: TRBV27
clone_size: NA
d_call: NA
j_call: TRBJ1-5
cdr3_nt: TGTGCCAGCAGTGTGGGGGCAGGGGTTCAGCCCCAGCATTTT
cdr3_aa: CASSVGAGVQPQHF

v_call: TRBV19
clone_size: NA
d_call: TRBD1
j_call: TRBJ1-5
cdr3_nt: TGTGCCAGTAGTATTTTTATAGGGGGCGTAAGCAATCAGCCCCAGCATTTT
cdr3_aa: CASSIFIGGVSNQPQHF

v_call: TRBV2
clone_size: NA
d_call: NA
j_call: TRBJ1-5
cdr3_nt: TGTGCCAGCAGTGAATTTAGTACTCGTAGCAATCAGCCCCAGCATTTT
cdr3_aa: CASSEFSTRSNQPQHF

v_call: TRBV6-6
clone_size: NA
d_call: NA
j_call: TRBJ2-5
cdr3_nt: TGTGCCAGCAGGGCGCTAGAGACCCAGTACTTC
cdr3_aa: CASRALETQYF

v_call: TRBV21-1
clone_size: NA
d_call: NA
j_call: TRBJ1-5
cdr3_nt: TGTGCCAGCCCTCCTTTAAGCTATCAGCCCCAGCATTTT
cdr3_aa: CASPPLSYQPQHF

v_call: TRBV4-3
clone_size: NA
d_call: NA
j_call: TRBJ1-4
cdr3_nt: TGCGCCAGCAGCCAAGATCGGCAGCTTAATGAAAAACTGTTTTTT
cdr3_aa: CASSQDRQLNEKLFF

v_call: TRBV5-4
clone_size: NA
d_call: NA
j_call: TRBJ2-7
cdr3_nt: TGTGCCAGCAGCTTGGAAAGGCAAAGCTCCTACGAGCAGTACTTC
cdr3_aa: CASSLERQSSYEQYF

v_call: TRBV14
clone_size: NA
d_call: TRBD2
j_call: TRBJ2-7
cdr3_nt: TGTGCCAGCAGCCATCCAGCGGGAGGGTCCGAGCAGTACTTC
cdr3_aa: CASSHPAGGSEQYF